The present TCR beta chain was sequenced within a study of cytomegalovirus exposure and HLA in healthy donors. Study information: Membership in the Caucasian-associated ancestry cluster was found for 81% of 398 genotyped donors. Notes on the study in general: Researchers reported in a later analysis that common viral pathogens appeared linked to several top clusters.

This clone appeared a few times. What it recognizes is unknown. PCR primers comprised 60 Vbeta and 13 Jbeta primers. Produced via immunoSEQ multiplex PCR; TCRdb's table is partial and in-frame only. Of about 130,000 clones in the sample, around 75% were seen once. J was trimmed by 5 bases and V by 2 bases; bases with no gene match: 6. CDR1 is MNHEY, CDR2 SVGAGI, per germline. The CDR3 is 15 amino acids. Sequenced input: PBMCs. The clonotype was recovered from a woman between 45 and 65 years old in good health and CMV-seronegative. The rearrangement links TRBV6-5 to TRBJ1-5; 7 bases line up with TRBD1. As DNA, the CDR3 is TGTGCCAGCAGTTACCACGGACAGGTAGATCAGCCCCAGCATTTT. It encodes CASSYHGQVDQPQHF.